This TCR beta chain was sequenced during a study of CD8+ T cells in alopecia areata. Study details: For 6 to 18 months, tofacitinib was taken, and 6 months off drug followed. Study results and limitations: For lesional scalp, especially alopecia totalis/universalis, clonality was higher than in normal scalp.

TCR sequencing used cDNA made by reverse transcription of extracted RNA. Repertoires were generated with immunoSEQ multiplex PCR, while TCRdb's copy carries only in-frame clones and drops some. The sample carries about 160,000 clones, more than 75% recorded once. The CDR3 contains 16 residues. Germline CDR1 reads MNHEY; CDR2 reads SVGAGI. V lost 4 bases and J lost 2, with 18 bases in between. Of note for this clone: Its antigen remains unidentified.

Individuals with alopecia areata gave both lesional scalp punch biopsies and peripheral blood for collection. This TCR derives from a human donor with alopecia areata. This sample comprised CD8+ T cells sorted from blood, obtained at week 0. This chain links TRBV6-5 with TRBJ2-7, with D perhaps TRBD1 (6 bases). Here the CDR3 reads CASSSAGTSLPYEQYF. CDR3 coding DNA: TGTGCCAGCAGTTCCGCCGGGACATCCCTTCCCTACGAGCAGTACTTC.